This T cell receptor beta chain was recovered during a study of shared clonotypes between healthy human individuals. Germline V lookup: CDR1 SGHRS, CDR2 YFSETQ. V dropped 1 base and J dropped 0 bases, with 8 bases sitting between them. CDR3 length: 15 amino acids. Method: immunoSEQ multiplex PCR; TCRdb's copy keeps in-frame clones and lacks some. Among millions of clones listed, 93% were seen once. Sequences were obtained from naive CD4+ T cells from PBMCs. Subset given: CD45RA+ positively selected. The rearrangement joins TRBV5-1 to TRBJ1-3, with TRBD1 as a possible D gene (5 bases). This TCR came from a man in his late teens or twenties in good health. Some clones in this sample may be carry-over from other donors' samples. The CDR3 spells CASSLWGSSGNTIYF. For the CDR3, the DNA is TGCGCCAGCAGCTTGTGGGGGTCCTCTGGAAACACCATATATTTT.